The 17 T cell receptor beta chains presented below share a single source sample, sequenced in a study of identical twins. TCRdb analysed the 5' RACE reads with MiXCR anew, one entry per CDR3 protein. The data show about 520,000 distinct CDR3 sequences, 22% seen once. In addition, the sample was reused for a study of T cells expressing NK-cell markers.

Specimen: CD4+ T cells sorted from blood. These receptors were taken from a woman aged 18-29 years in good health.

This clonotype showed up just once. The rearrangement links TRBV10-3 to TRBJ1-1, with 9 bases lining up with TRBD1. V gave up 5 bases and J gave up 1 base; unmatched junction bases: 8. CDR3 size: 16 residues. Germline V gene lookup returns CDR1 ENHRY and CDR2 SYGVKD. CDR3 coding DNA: TGTGCCATCAGTTGGGGGATGACAGGGGGGAACACTGAAGCTTTCTTT. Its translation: CAISWGMTGGNTEAFF.

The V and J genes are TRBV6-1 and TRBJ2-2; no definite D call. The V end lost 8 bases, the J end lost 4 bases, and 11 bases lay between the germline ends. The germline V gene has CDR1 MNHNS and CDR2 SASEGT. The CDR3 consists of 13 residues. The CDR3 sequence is CASRGRSTGELFF. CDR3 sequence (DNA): TGTGCCAGCCGTGGACGGAGCACCGGGGAGCTGTTTTTT.

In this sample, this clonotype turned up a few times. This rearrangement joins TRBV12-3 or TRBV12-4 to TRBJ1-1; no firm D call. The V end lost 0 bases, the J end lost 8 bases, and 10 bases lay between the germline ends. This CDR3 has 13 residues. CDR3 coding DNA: TGTGCCAGCAGTTTAGCTATGAGCGCGGAAGCTTTCTTT. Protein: CASSLAMSAEAFF.

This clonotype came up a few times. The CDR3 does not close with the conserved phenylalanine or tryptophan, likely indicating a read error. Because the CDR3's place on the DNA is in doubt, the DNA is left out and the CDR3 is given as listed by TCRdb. CDR3 protein: CASSSMGPIPTV. The chain employs TRBV12-3 or TRBV12-4 and TRBJ2-1; the table's D call, TRBD2, has no DNA check behind it. The CDR3 length is 12 residues, termini included.

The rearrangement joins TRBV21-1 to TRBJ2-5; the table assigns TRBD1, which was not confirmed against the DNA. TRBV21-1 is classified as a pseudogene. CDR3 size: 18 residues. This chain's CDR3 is CASSKANPGTEIQETQYF. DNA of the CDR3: TGTGCCAGCAGCAAAGCAAACCCCGGGACAGAGATCCAAGAGACCCAGTACTTC.

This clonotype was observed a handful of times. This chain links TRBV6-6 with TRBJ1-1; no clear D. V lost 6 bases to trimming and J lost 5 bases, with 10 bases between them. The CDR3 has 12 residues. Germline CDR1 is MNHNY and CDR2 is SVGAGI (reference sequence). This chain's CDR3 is CASSQYRTEAFF. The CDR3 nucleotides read TGTGCCAGCAGCCAGTATCGGACTGAAGCTTTCTTT.

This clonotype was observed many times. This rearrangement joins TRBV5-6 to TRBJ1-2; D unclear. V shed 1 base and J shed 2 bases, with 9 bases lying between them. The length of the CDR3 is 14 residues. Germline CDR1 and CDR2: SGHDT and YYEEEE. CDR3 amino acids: CASSLSPENYGYTF. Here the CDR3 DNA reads TGTGCCAGCAGCTTGTCCCCGGAAAACTATGGCTACACCTTC.

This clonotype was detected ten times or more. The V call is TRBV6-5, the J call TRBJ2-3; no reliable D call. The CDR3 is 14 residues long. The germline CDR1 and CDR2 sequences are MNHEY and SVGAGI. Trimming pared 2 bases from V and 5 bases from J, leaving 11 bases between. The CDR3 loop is CASSYTDPRDTQYF. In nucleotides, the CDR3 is TGTGCCAGCAGTTACACTGACCCGAGAGATACGCAGTATTTT.

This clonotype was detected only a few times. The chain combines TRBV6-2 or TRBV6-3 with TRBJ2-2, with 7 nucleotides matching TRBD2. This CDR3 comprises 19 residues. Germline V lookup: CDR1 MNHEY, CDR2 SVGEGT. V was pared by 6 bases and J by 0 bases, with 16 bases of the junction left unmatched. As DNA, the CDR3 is TGTGCCAGCAGCCCCCTGTCTAGCGGACCCCTCGCGAACACCGGGGAGCTGTTTTTT. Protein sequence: CASSPLSSGPLANTGELFF.

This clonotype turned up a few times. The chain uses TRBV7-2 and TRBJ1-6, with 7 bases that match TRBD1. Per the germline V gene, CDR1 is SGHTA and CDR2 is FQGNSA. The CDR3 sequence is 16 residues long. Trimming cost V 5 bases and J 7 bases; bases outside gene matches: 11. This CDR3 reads CASSQGSGQKNSPLHF. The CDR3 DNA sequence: TGTGCCAGCAGCCAGGGTTCGGGACAGAAGAATTCACCCCTCCACTTT.

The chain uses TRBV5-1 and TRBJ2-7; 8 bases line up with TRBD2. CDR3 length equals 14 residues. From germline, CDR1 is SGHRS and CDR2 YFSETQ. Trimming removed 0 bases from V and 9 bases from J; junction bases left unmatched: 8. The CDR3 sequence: CASSLESGGERQYF. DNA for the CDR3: TGCGCCAGCAGCTTGGAGTCGGGGGGGGAGCGGCAGTACTTC.

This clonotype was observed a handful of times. The CDR3 DNA reads TGTGCCAGCAGTTTGACTAGCGGGGGGGTTCAGTTCTTC. This translates into CASSLTSGGVQFF. The rearrangement uses TRBV6-5 and TRBJ2-1, with 14 bases matching TRBD2. There are 13 residues in the CDR3. The J segment lost 13 bases and the V segment lost 4 bases, leaving 3 bases of the junction unmatched. Germline values: CDR1 MNHEY, CDR2 SVGAGI.

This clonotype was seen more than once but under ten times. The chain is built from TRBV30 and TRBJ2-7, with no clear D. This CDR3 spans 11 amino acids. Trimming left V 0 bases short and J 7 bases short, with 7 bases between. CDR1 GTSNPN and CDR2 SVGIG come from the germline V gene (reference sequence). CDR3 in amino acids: CAWSVRREQYF. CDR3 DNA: TGTGCCTGGAGTGTACGTAGGGAGCAGTACTTC.

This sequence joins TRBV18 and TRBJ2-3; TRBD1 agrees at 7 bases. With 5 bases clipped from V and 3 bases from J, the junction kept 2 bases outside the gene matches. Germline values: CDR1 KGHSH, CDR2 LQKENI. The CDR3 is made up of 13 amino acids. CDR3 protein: CASSSDRTDTQYF. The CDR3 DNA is TGTGCCAGCTCATCGGACAGGACAGATACGCAGTATTTT. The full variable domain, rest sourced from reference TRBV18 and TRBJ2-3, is NAGVMQNPRHLVRRRGQEARLRCSPMKGHSHVYWYRQLPEEGLKFMVYLQKENIIDESGMPKERFSAEFPKEGPSILRIQQVVRGDSAAYFCASSSDRTDTQYFGPGTRLTVL.

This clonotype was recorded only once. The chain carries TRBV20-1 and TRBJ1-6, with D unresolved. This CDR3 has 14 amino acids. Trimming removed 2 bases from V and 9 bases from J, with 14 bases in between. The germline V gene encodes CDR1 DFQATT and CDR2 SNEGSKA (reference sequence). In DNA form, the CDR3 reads TGCAGTGCTAGAAAGGGCCCGGCGGGTTCACCCCTCCACTTT. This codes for CSARKGPAGSPLHF.

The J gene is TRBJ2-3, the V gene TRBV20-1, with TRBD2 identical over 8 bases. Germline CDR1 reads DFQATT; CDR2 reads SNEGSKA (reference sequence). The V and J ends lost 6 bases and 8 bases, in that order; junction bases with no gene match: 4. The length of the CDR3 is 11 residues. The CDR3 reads CSARSGSTQYF. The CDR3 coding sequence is TGCAGTGCCAGGAGCGGGAGTACGCAGTATTTT.

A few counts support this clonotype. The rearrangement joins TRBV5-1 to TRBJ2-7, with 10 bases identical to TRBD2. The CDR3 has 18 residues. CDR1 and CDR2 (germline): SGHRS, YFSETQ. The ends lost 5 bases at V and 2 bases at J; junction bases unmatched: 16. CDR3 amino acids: CASRPGRGLAGVTYEQYF. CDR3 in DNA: TGCGCCAGCAGGCCTGGGCGGGGGCTAGCGGGAGTAACCTACGAGCAGTACTTC.